This T cell receptor (beta chain) was retrieved from a study of shared clonotypes between healthy human individuals. The method was immunoSEQ multiplex PCR; TCRdb's version includes in-frame clones alone and lacks a portion of them. The sample shows hundreds of thousands of clones, around 72% of them seen only once. The TCR sequence derives from a woman aged 30 to 39 in good health. The sequencing sample was made of memory CD4+ T cells sorted from blood. Stated subset: CD45RA-negative fraction.

The CDR3 bases are TGTGCCAGCAGTCTCACAGGGTTCGAGCAGTACTTC. Amino acid sequence: CASSLTGFEQYF. This chain links TRBV28 with TRBJ2-7; D is perhaps TRBD1 (6 bases). Germline lookup yields CDR1 MDHEN and CDR2 SYDVKM. Trimming removed 5 bases at V and 6 bases at J, with 11 bases between. The CDR3 runs 12 residues. Supplemented by reference TRBV28 and TRBJ2-7, the full variable domain reads DVKVTQSSRYLVKRTGEKVFLECVQDMDHENMFWYRQDPGLGLRLIYFSYDVKMKEKGDIPEGYSVSREKKERFSLILESASTNQTSMYLCASSLTGFEQYFGPGTRLTVT.